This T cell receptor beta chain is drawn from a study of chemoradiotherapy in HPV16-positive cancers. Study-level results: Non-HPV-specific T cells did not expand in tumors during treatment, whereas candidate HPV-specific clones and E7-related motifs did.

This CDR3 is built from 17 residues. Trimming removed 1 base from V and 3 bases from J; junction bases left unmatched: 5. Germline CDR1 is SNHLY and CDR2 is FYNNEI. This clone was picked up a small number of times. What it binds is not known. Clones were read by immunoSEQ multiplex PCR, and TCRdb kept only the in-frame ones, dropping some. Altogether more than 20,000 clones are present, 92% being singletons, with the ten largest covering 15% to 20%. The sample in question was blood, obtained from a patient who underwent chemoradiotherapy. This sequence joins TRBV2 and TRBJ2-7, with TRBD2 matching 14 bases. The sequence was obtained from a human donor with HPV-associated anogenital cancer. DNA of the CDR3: TGTGCCAGCAGTGAAGGGGGACTAGCGGGAGCCCTCTACGAGCAGTACTTC. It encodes CASSEGGLAGALYEQYF. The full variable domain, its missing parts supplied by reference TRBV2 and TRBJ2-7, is EPEVTQTPSHQVTQMGQEVILRCVPISNHLYFYWYRQILGQKVEFLVSFYNNEISEKSEIFDDQFSVERPDGSNFTLKIRSTKLEDSAMYFCASSEGGLAGALYEQYFGPGTRLTVT.